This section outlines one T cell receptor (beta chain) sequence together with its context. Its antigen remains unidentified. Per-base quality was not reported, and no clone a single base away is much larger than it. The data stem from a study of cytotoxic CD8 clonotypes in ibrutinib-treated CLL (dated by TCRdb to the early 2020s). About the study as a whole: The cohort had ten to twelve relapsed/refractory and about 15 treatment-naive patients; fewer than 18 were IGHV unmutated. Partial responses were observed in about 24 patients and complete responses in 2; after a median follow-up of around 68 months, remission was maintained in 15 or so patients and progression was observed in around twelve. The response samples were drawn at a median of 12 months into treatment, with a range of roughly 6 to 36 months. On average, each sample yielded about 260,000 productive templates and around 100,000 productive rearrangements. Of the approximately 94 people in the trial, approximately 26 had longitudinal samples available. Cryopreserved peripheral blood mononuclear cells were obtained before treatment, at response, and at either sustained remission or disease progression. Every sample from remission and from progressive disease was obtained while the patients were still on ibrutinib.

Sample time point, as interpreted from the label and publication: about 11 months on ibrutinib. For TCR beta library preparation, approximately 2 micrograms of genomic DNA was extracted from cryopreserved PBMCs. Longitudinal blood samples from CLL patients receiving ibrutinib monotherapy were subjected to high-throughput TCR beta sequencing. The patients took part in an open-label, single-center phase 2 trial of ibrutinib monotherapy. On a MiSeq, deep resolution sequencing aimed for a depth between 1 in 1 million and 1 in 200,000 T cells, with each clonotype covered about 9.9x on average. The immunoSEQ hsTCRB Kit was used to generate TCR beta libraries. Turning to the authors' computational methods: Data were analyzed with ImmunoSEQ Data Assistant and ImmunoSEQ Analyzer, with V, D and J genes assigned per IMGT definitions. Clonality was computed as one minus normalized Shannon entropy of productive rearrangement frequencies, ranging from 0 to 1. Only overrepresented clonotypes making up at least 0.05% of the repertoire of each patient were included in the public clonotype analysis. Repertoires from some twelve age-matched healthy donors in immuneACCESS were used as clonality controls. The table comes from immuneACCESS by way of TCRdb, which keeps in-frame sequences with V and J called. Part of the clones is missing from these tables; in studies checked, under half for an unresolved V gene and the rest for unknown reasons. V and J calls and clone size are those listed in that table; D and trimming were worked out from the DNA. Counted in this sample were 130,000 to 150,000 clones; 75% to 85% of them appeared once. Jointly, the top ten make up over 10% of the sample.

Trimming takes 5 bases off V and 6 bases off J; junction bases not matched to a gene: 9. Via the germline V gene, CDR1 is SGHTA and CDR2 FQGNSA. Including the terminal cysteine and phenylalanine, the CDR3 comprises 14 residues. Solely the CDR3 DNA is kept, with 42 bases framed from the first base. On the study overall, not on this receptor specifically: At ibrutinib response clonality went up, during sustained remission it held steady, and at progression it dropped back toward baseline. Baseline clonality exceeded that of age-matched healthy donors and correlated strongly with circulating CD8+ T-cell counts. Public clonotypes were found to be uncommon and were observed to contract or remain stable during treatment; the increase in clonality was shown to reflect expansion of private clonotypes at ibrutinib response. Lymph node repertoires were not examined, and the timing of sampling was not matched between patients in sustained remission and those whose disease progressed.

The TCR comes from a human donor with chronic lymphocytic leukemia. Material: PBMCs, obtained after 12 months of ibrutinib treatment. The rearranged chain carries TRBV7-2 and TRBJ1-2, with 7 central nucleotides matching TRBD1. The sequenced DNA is TGTGCCAGCAGCACGGCGACAGGGTTAAATGGCTACACCTTC. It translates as CASSTATGLNGYTF.